Listed here is a single TCR beta chain. Repertoires were generated with immunoSEQ multiplex PCR, while TCRdb's copy carries only in-frame clones and drops some. The sample has some 90,000 clones, roughly 91% seen once. This specimen belongs to a study of T cell changes during pregnancy in multiple sclerosis. The junction had 4 bases not matched to a gene; V was cut back by 1 base and J by 5 bases. Germline V gene lookup returns CDR1 MNHEY and CDR2 SVGAGI. This CDR3 contains 15 residues. This specimen consisted of peripheral blood, obtained after pregnancy. The gene calls are TRBV6-5 and TRBJ2-1; the match to TRBD1 covers 8 bases. This clonotype was sampled from a female donor in good health, enrolled as a control in a pregnancy study. The CDR3 DNA reads as TGTGCCAGCAGTTACTGGGGACAGGCAAACAATGAGCAGTTCTTC. Translation gives CASSYWGQANNEQFF.